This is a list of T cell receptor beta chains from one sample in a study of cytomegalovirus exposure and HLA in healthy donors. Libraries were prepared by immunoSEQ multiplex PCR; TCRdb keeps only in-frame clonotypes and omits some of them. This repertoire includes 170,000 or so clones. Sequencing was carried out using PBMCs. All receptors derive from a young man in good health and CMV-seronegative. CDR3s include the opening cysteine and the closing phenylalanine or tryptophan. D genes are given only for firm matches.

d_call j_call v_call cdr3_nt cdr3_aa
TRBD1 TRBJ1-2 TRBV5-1 TGCGCCAGCAGCCCTAGACAGGGCCCGAGTCAATATGGCTACACCTTC CASSPRQGPSQYGYTF
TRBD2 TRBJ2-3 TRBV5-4 TGTGCCAGCAGCCTTGGACTAGCGGGAAGCACAGATACGCAGTATTTT CASSLGLAGSTDTQYF
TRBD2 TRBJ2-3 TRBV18 TGTGCCAGCTCACACGACTGGCTAGCGGGAGGCCAAGATACGCAGTATTTT CASSHDWLAGGQDTQYF
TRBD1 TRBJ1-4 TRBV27 TGTGCCACTGGTGGGACAGGGCTAACTAATGAAAAACTGTTTTTT CATGGTGLTNEKLFF
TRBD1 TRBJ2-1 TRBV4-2 TGTGCCAGCAGCCAAGGACAGGGCGATGAGCAGTTCTTC CASSQGQGDEQFF
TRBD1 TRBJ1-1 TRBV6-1 TGTGCCAGCAGTGGACAGGGGGCCCACACTGAAGCTTTCTTT CASSGQGAHTEAFF
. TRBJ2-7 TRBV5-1 TGCGCCAGCAGCTTGGATCTGGGGCCCTACGAGCAGTACTTC CASSLDLGPYEQYF
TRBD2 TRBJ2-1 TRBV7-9 TGTGCCAGCAGCTTAGACGGTAGCGGGAGGCTCGGTGAGCAGTTCTTC CASSLDGSGRLGEQFF
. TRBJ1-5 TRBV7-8 TGTGCCAGCAGCTTAGCTGGGAGGGCGAATCAGCCCCAGCATTTT CASSLAGRANQPQHF
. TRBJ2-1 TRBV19 TGTGCCAGTAGCACCACTAGCTTCCATGAGCAGTTCTTC CASSTTSFHEQFF
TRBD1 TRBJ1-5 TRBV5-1 TGCGCCAGCAGCTTGCAGGGGGGCCAGGGACAGCCCCAGCATTTT CASSLQGGQGQPQHF
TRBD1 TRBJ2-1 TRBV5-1 TGCGCCAGCAGCTACCTTTTATTATCGGGACAGGGTTTTTTTAGTGAGCAGTTCTTC CASSYLLLSGQGFFSEQFF
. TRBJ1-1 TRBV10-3 TGTGCCATCAGTGCTGACAGAGACACTGAAGCTTTCTTT CAISADRDTEAFF
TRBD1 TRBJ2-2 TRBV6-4 TGTGCCAGCAGGGCCGGGACAGGGGCCGGGGAGCTGTTTTTT CASRAGTGAGELFF
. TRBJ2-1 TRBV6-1 TGTGCCAGCAGAGGATCTAGCTACAATGAGCAGTTCTTC CASRGSSYNEQFF
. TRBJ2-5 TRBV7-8 TGTGCCAGCAGCTTACCGTCCCGGGGAGCGGGGACCCAGTACTTC CASSLPSRGAGTQYF
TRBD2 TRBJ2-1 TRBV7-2 TGTGCCAGCAGCTTAAGGTGGGCGGGAGACCTATCTACCTACAATGAGCAGTTCTTC CASSLRWAGDLSTYNEQFF
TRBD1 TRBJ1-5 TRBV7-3 TGTGCCAGCAGCTTAACAGGGGGCGCAGGTCAGCCCCAGCATTTT CASSLTGGAGQPQHF
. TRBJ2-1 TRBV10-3 TGTGCCATCAGTGACTCCCCTCGGTCAGCGGGCAATGAGCAGTTCTTC CAISDSPRSAGNEQFF
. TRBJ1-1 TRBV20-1 TGCAGTGCTAACGGGAACACTGAAGCTTTCTTT CSANGNTEAFF
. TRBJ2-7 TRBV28 TGTGCCAGCAGCCTGAATTACGAGCAGTACTTC CASSLNYEQYF
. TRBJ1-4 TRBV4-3 TGCGCCAGCAGCCAAGATGCCCTCACCGTATCGGAGAATGAAAAACTGTTTTTT CASSQDALTVSENEKLFF
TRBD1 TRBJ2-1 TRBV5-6 TGTGCCAGCACCCTACTAGGGACAGGGCATCGGGGATTGGAGCAGTTCTTC CASTLLGTGHRGLEQFF
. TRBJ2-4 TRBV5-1 TGCGCCAGCAGCTCGGGGGACGGGAACATTCAGTACTTC CASSSGDGNIQYF
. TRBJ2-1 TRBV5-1 TGCGCCAGCAGCGGGTCGGGAGCCTACAATGAGCAGTTCTTC CASSGSGAYNEQFF
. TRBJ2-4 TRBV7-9 TGTGCCAGCAGTTCCCAACAGTGGGACATTCAGTACTTC CASSSQQWDIQYF
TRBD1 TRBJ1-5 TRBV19 TGTGCCAGTAGTATAGGTTTAATGTCTGGCAGGGGGCCAGATCAGCCCCAGCATTTT CASSIGLMSGRGPDQPQHF
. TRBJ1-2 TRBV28 TGTGCCAGCAGTATTCCGGACACCAGGATAGGGGGCTATGGCTACACCTTC CASSIPDTRIGGYGYTF
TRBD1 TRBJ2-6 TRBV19 TGTGCCAGTAGTTCTCCCGGGGACAGTGCCTTCTCTGGGGCCAACGTCCTGACTTTC CASSSPGDSAFSGANVLTF
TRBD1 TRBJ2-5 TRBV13 TGTGCCAGCAGCTCCGACAGGGGGAGACAAGAGACCCAGTACTTC CASSSDRGRQETQYF
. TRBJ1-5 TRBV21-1 TGTGCCAGCAGCGCCATCAGGGGGGCCAGGGGTCACAATAGCAATCAGCCCCAGCATTTT CASSAIRGARGHNSNQPQHF